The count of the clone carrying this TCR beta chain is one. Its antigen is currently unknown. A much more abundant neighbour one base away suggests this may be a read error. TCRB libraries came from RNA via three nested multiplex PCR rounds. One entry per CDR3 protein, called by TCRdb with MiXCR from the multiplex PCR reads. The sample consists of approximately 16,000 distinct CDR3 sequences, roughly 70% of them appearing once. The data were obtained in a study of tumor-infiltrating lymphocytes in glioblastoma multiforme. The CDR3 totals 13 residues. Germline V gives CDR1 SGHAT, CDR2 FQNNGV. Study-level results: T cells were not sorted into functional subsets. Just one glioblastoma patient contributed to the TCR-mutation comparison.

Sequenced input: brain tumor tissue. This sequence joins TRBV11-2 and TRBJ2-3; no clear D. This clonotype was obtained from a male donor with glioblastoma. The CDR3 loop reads CAGSLRPTDTQYF. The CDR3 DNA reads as TGTGCCGGCAGCCTCCGACCCACAGATACGCAGTATTTT.